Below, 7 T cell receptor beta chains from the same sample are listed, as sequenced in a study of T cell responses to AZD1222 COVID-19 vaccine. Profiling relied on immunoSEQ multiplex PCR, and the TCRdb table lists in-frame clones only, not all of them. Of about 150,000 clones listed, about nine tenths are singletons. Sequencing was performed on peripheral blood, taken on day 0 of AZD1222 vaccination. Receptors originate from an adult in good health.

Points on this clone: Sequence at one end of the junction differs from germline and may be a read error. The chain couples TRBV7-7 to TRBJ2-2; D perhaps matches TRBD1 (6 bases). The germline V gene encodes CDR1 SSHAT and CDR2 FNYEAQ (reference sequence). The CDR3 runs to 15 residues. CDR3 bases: TGTGCTAGCAGCCCAACTAACCAAGGGGGCGGGGAGCTGTTTTTT. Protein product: CASSPTNQGGGELFF. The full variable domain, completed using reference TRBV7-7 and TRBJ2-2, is GAGVSQSPRYKVTKRGQDVTLRCDPISSHATLYWYQQALGQGPEFLTYFNYEAQPDKSGLPSDRFSAERPEGSISTLTIQRTEQRDSAMYRCASSPTNQGGGELFFGEGSRLTVL.

The CDR3 spells CASSEATGTFDGYTF. The DNA of the CDR3 is TGTGCCAGCAGTGAGGCGACAGGAACATTTGATGGCTACACCTTC. This sequence joins TRBV2 and TRBJ1-2; D may be TRBD1 (6 bases). Trimming shortened V by 3 bases and J by 6 bases, and 17 bases separated the two germline ends. Germline CDR1 SNHLY, CDR2 FYNNEI. CDR3 length: 15 amino acids. Variable domain in full (rest from reference TRBV2 and TRBJ1-2): EPEVTQTPSHQVTQMGQEVILRCVPISNHLYFYWYRQILGQKVEFLVSFYNNEISEKSEIFDDQFSVERPDGSNFTLKIRSTKLEDSAMYFCASSEATGTFDGYTFGSGTRLTVV.

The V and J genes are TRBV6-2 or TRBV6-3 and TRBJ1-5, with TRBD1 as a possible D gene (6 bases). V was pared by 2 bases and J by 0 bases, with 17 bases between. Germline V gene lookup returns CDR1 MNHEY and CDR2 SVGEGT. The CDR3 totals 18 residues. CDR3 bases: TGTGCCAGCAGTTACCCCCCAGGGGTGGGGGGTAGCAATCAGCCCCAGCATTTT. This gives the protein CASSYPPGVGGSNQPQHF.

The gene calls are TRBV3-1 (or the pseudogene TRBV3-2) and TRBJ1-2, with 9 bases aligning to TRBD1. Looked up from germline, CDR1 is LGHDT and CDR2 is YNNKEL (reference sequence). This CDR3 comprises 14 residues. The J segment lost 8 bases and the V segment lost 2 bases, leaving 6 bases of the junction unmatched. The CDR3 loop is CASSQTGGAGGYTF. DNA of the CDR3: TGTGCCAGCAGCCAAACAGGGGGCGCGGGAGGCTACACCTTC.

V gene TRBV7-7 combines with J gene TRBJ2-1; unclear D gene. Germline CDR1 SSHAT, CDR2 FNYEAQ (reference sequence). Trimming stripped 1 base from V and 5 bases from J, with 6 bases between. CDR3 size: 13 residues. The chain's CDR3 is CASSLDGDNEQFF. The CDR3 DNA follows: TGTGCCAGCAGCTTAGACGGAGACAATGAGCAGTTCTTC.

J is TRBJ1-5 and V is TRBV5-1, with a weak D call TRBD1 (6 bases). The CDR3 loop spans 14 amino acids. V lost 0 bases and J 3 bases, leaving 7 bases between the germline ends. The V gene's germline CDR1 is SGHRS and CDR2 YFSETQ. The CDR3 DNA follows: TGCGCCAGCAGCTTGGCGGGGGCCAATCAGCCCCAGCATTTT. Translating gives CASSLAGANQPQHF.

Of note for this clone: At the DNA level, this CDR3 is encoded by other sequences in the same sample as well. CDR3 coding DNA: TGCGCCAGCAGCCCGGGACAGGGGGAGGGCTACACCTTC. This sequence encodes CASSPGQGEGYTF. V usage is TRBV5-1 and J usage is TRBJ1-2, with TRBD1 matching 11 bases. The germline gives CDR1 SGHRS, CDR2 YFSETQ. V shed 4 bases, J shed 8 bases, and the junction held 4 bases outside the gene matches. This CDR3 region has 13 residues.